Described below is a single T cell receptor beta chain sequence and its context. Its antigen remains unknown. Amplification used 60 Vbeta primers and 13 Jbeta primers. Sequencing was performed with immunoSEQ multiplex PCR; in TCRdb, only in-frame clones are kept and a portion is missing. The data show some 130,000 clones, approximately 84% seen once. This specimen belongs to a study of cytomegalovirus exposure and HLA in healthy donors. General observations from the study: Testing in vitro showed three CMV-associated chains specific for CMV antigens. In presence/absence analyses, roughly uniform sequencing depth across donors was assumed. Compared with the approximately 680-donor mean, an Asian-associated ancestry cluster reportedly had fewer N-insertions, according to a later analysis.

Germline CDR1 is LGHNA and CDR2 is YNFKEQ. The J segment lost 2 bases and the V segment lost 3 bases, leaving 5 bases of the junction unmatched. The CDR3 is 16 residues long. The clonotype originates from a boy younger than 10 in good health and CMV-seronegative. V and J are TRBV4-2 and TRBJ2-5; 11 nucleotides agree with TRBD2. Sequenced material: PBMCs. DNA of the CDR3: TGTGCCAGCAGCCATGTTAGCGGGGGGGAACAAGAGACCCAGTACTTC. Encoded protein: CASSHVSGGEQETQYF.